The 20 T cell receptor beta chains presented below share a single source sample, sequenced in a study of T cell responses to AZD1222 COVID-19 vaccine. Sequencing used immunoSEQ multiplex PCR; TCRdb keeps in-frame clones, though not all of them. Among 93,000 or so clones listed, roughly 88% were seen once. The sequences come from peripheral blood, collected on day 0 of AZD1222 vaccination. The receptors were sampled from an adult in good health.

V usage is TRBV19 and J usage is TRBJ2-7; D is undetermined. Germline lookup yields CDR1 LNHDA and CDR2 SQIVND (reference sequence). V lost 0 bases and J 1 base, leaving 7 bases between the germline ends. This CDR3 comprises 14 residues. The CDR3 spells CASSIERQSYEQYF. The CDR3 DNA reads TGTGCCAGTAGTATAGAACGGCAGTCCTACGAGCAGTACTTC. The entire variable domain, with the rest obtained from reference TRBV19 and TRBJ2-7, is as follows: DGGITQSPKYLFRKEGQNVTLSCEQNLNHDAMYWYRQDPGQGLRLIYYSQIVNDFQKGDIAEGYSVSREKKESFPLTVTSAQKNPTAFYLCASSIERQSYEQYFGPGTRLTVT.

This chain uses TRBV28 with TRBJ1-1; D uncertain. This CDR3 is 13 amino acids long. Germline CDR1 and CDR2: MDHEN and SYDVKM. V dropped 5 bases and J dropped 8 bases, with 15 bases sitting between them. CDR3 nucleotide sequence: TGTGCCAGCAGTACTCCTGACACCCGCGAAGCTTTCTTT. As protein: CASSTPDTREAFF.

The genes are TRBV24-1 and TRBJ2-1; TRBD2 matches 8 bases. After removal of 8 bases from V and 0 bases from J, the junction contained 8 bases not matched to a gene. Looked up from germline, CDR1 is KGHDR and CDR2 is SFDVKD. This CDR3 region has 16 residues. CDR3 protein: CATIRLREASYNEQFF. The CDR3 DNA reads TGTGCCACCATCCGGTTGCGGGAGGCCTCCTACAATGAGCAGTTCTTC.

This chain connects TRBV20-1 to TRBJ1-4; no definite D call. Germline CDR1 reads DFQATT; CDR2 reads SNEGSKA (reference sequence). This CDR3 comprises 10 residues. V dropped 3 bases and J dropped 8 bases, with 4 bases sitting between them. The CDR3 region has the DNA TGCAGTGCTAGGGGGGAAAAACTGTTTTTT. It codes for CSARGEKLFF.

Remarks on this clone: Within the sample, other DNA sequences also encode this same CDR3. This chain uses TRBV30 with TRBJ1-5; TRBD1 is a possible D gene (6 bases). CDR1 is GTSNPN, CDR2 SVGIG, per germline (reference sequence). The CDR3 is made up of 13 amino acids. The ends were cut back, 1 base at V and 3 bases at J, with 7 bases in the middle. This CDR3 reads CAWSGTDNQPQHF. CDR3 DNA sequence: TGTGCCTGGAGTGGGACAGACAATCAGCCCCAGCATTTT.

The chain joins TRBV11-1 to TRBJ2-3; D unresolved. The CDR3 extends over 13 amino acids. Germline V gene data show CDR1 as SGHAT and CDR2 as FQDESV (reference sequence). Trimming cost V 5 bases and J 2 bases, with 8 bases left between them. The CDR3 DNA is TGTGCCAGCAGCCCCCCAAACACAGATACGCAGTATTTT. Translated, it gives CASSPPNTDTQYF.

The chain is built from TRBV11-3 and TRBJ2-3, with TRBD1 matching 9 bases. There are 15 residues in the CDR3. The germline CDR1 and CDR2 sequences are SGHNT and YENEEA. The junction had 7 bases not matched to a gene; V was cut back by 4 bases and J by 5 bases. The CDR3 nucleotides are TGTGCCAGCAGCTCCTCGGGACAGGGATTAGATACGCAGTATTTT. Amino acids: CASSSSGQGLDTQYF.

This clone is a singleton in its sample. The J gene is TRBJ2-1, the V gene TRBV6-2 or TRBV6-3; 10 nucleotides align to TRBD2. Unmatched junction bases numbered 14, after V lost 6 bases and J lost 9 bases. CDR1 and CDR2 (germline): MNHEY, SVGEGT. The CDR3 loop spans 16 amino acids. The CDR3 DNA is TGTGCCAGCAGCTTAACCCTAGCGGGAGAACGTGTTGAGCAGTTCTTC. Translation gives CASSLTLAGERVEQFF.

The chain employs TRBV5-3 and TRBJ2-6, with a possible D match to TRBD1 (5 bases). TRBV5-3 belongs to the ORF category, with a function that is uncertain. The length of the CDR3 is 16 residues. V was clipped by 1 base and J by 0 bases, with 8 bases between them. The CDR3 reads CARSLTGHSGANVLTF. Here the CDR3 DNA reads TGTGCCAGAAGCTTGACAGGCCACTCTGGGGCCAACGTCCTGACTTTC.

CDR3 region: CASSHRVLAQETQYF. In nucleotides, the CDR3 is TGTGCCAGCAGCCACAGAGTACTAGCTCAAGAGACCCAGTACTTC. V is TRBV4-2 and J is TRBJ2-5; maybe TRBD2 (6 bases). Germline V lookup: CDR1 LGHNA, CDR2 YNFKEQ. The V gene lost 3 bases and the J gene lost 2 bases, with 13 bases spanning the gap. The CDR3 is 15 residues long.

This chain joins TRBV29-1 and TRBJ1-5, with 11 positions matching TRBD1. Trimming at V came to 6 bases and at J to 5 bases, leaving 0 bases not matched to a gene. Germline V lookup: CDR1 SQVTM, CDR2 ANQGSEA. CDR3 length: 12 residues. The CDR3 loop is CSVGQGDQPQHF. For the CDR3, the DNA is TGCAGCGTGGGACAGGGGGATCAGCCCCAGCATTTT. The entire variable domain, with the rest obtained from reference TRBV29-1 and TRBJ1-5, is as follows: SAVISQKPSRDICQRGTSLTIQCQVDSQVTMMFWYRQQPGQSLTLIATANQGSEATYESGFVIDKFPISRPNLTFSTLTVSNMSPEDSSIYLCSVGQGDQPQHFGDGTRLSIL.

The V call is TRBV7-3, the J call TRBJ2-1; D gene unclear. The V and J ends lost 4 bases and 9 bases respectively, with 7 bases between them. Per germline, CDR1 SGHTA and CDR2 FQGTGA. The CDR3 spans 11 residues. CDR3 coding DNA: TGTGCCAGCAGCTCGGGTATTGAGCAGTTCTTC. This gives the protein CASSSGIEQFF. Looking up the rest from reference TRBV7-3 and TRBJ2-1 gives the full variable domain: GAGVSQTPSNKVTEKGKYVELRCDPISGHTALYWYRQSLGQGPEFLIYFQGTGAADDSGLPNDRFFAVRPEGSVSTLKIQRTERGDSAVYLCASSSGIEQFFGPGTRLTVL.

This clone is a singleton in its sample. This chain joins TRBV11-2 and TRBJ2-2; 12 nucleotides match TRBD2. The CDR3 spans 17 residues. The V gene end was trimmed by 1 base and the J gene end by 6 bases; junction bases not matched to a gene: 6. Germline assignment: CDR1 SGHAT and CDR2 FQNNGV. The CDR3 DNA follows: TGTGCCAGCAGCTTAGTGGCTAGCGGGGGGGCCGCCGGGGAGCTGTTTTTT. Amino acid sequence: CASSLVASGGAAGELFF. Looking up the rest from reference TRBV11-2 and TRBJ2-2 gives the full variable domain: EAGVAQSPRYKIIEKRQSVAFWCNPISGHATLYWYQQILGQGPKLLIQFQNNGVVDDSQLPKDRFSAERLKGVDSTLKIQPAKLEDSAVYLCASSLVASGGAAGELFFGEGSRLTVL.

This chain joins TRBV7-9 and TRBJ1-4, with 10 positions matching TRBD1. Germline CDR1 reads SEHNR; CDR2 reads FQNEAQ (reference sequence). V dropped 5 bases and J dropped 9; count of bases not matched to a gene: 6. This CDR3 is 14 amino acids long. CDR3 nucleotides: TGTGCCAGCAGCGCCGGGACAGGGGAGAAAAAACTGTTTTTT. This sequence encodes CASSAGTGEKKLFF.

The chain is built from TRBV7-6 and TRBJ1-2; no clear D. Germline V gene sequence: CDR1 SGHVS, CDR2 FNYEAQ. There are 14 residues in the CDR3. Trimming stripped 5 bases from V and 2 bases from J, with 12 bases between. The CDR3 loop is CASSPGSGNYGYTF. DNA for the CDR3: TGTGCCAGCAGCCCCGGGTCGGGGAACTATGGCTACACCTTC.

This clone turned up a few times. The chain links TRBV7-2 to TRBJ2-7, with a tentative D call TRBD1 (5 bases). V lost 0 bases, J lost 2 bases, and 5 bases lay in between. CDR1 and CDR2 from the germline V gene are SGHTA and FQGNSA. The CDR3 totals 13 residues. In nucleotides, the CDR3 is TGTGCCAGCAGCTTAGCGGACACCTACGAGCAGTACTTC. Translated: CASSLADTYEQYF.

The chain joins TRBV10-3 to TRBJ2-2, with 9 nucleotides matching TRBD1. Germline CDR1 reads ENHRY; CDR2 reads SYGVKD. The CDR3 runs to 14 residues. J lost 6 bases, V lost 10 bases, and 9 bases had no gene match. The CDR3 bases are TGTGCCACGAAGGGACAGGGAATGGCCGGGGAGCTGTTTTTT. Its protein is CATKGQGMAGELFF.

The chain links TRBV6-6 to TRBJ2-7, with D tentatively TRBD1 (5 bases). Trimming shortened V by 7 bases and J by 6 bases, and 25 bases separated the two germline ends. Germline CDR1 is MNHNY and CDR2 is SVGAGI (reference sequence). This CDR3 region has 16 residues. CDR3 in DNA: TGTGCCAGCAACGACCCCCACACAGGTCCCTGGGCCGAGCAGTACTTC. Translated, it gives CASNDPHTGPWAEQYF.

The V gene is TRBV4-3, the J gene TRBJ1-6, with a weak D call TRBD1 (5 bases). Between the trimmed V and J ends, which lost 0 bases and 7 bases, there was a span of 13 bases. The germline CDR1 and CDR2 sequences are LGHNA and YSLEER. The CDR3 runs 16 residues. The CDR3 protein is CASSQEGRRKNSPLHF. In DNA, the CDR3 is TGCGCCAGCAGCCAAGAGGGACGGAGGAAGAATTCACCCCTCCACTTT.

The chain carries TRBV6-2 or TRBV6-3 and TRBJ2-1; D is unresolved. CDR1 is MNHEY, CDR2 SVGEGT, per germline. The CDR3 has 12 amino acids. V was pared by 0 bases and J by 13 bases, with 10 bases between. Here the CDR3 reads CASSYSGLHQFF. The DNA of the CDR3 is TGTGCCAGCAGTTACTCAGGGCTTCACCAGTTCTTC.